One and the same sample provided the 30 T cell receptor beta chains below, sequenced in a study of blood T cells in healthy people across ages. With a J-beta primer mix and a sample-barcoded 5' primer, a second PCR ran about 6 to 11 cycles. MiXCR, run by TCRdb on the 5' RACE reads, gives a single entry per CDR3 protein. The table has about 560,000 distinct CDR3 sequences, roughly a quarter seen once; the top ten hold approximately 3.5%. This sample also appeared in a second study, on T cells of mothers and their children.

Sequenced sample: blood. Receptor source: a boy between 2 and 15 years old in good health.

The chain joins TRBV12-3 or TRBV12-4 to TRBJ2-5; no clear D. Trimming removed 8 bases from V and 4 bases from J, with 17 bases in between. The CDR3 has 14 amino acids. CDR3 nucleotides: TGTGCCAGCCCAGCCCCGGGTAGCAGAGAGACCCAGTACTTC. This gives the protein CASPAPGSRETQYF.

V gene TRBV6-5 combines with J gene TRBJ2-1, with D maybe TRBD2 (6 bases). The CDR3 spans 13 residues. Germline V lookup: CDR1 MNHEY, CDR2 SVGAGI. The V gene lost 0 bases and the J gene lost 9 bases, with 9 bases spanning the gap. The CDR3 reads CASSYSLGGEQFF. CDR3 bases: TGTGCCAGCAGTTACTCGTTGGGGGGTGAGCAGTTCTTC.

The CDR3 bases are TGCGCCAGCAGCTTGGAGGGGCCCCCGATCTTCTATGGCTACACCTTC. Translated: CASSLEGPPIFYGYTF. J is TRBJ1-2 and V is TRBV5-1; D may be TRBD1 (5 bases). Per the germline V gene, CDR1 is SGHRS and CDR2 is YFSETQ. Trimming stripped 0 bases from V and 4 bases from J, with 16 bases between. There are 16 residues in the CDR3.

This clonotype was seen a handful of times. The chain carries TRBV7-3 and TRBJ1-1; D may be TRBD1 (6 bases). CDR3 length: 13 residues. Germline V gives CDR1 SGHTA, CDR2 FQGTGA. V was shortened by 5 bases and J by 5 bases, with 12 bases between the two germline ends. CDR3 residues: CASSPYRDTEAFF. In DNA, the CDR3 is TGTGCCAGCAGCCCCTACAGGGATACTGAAGCTTTCTTT.

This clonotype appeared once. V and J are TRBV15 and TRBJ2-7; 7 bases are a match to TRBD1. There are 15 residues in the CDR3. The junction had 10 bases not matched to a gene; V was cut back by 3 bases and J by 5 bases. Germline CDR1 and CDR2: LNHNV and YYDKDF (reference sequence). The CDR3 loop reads CATSSIQGSSNEQYF. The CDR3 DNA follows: TGTGCCACCAGCAGTATACAGGGGAGTTCCAACGAGCAGTACTTC.

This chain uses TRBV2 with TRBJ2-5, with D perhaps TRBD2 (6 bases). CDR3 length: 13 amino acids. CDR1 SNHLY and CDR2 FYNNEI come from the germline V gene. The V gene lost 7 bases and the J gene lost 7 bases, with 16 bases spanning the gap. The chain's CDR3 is CASMRLQEGTQYF. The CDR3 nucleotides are TGTGCCAGCATGAGATTACAGGAGGGGACCCAGTACTTC.

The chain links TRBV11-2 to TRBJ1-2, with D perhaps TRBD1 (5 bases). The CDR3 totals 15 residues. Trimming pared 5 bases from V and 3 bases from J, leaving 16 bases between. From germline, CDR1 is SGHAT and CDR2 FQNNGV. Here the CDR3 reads CASSPRPGQDYGYTF. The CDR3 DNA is TGTGCCAGCAGCCCTAGGCCTGGACAAGACTATGGCTACACCTTC.

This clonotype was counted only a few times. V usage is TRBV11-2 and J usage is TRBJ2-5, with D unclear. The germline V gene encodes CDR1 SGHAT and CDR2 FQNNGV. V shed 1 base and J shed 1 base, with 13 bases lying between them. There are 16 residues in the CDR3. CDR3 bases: TGTGCCAGCAGCTTAGGAGTTGTAGCCTTCCAAGAGACCCAGTACTTC. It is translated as CASSLGVVAFQETQYF.

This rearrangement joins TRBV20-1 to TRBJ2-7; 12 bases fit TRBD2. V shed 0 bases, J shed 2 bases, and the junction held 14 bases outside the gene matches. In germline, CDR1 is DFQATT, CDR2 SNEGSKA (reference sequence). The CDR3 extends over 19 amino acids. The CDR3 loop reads CSAREVLGGLAGGPYEQYF. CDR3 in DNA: TGCAGTGCTAGAGAAGTTCTGGGGGGACTAGCGGGTGGGCCCTACGAGCAGTACTTC.

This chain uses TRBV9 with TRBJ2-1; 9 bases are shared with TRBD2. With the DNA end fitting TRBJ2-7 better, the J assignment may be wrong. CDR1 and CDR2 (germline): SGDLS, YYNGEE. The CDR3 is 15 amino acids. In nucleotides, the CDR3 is TGTGCCAGCAGCGTAGCTACGGCGGGAGGGGACGAGCAGTACTTC. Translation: CASSVATAGGDEQYF.

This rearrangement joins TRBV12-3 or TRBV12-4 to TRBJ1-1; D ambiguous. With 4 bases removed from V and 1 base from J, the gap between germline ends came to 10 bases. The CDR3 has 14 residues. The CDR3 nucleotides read TGTGCCAGCAGTTCCCAGCAGACGAACACTGAAGCTTTCTTT. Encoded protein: CASSSQQTNTEAFF.

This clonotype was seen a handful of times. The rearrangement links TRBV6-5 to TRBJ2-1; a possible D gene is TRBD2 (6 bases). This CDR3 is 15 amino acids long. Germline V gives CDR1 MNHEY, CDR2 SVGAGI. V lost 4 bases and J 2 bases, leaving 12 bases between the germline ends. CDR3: CASSFYPGAYNEQFF. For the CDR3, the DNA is TGTGCCAGCAGTTTTTATCCGGGAGCCTACAATGAGCAGTTCTTC.

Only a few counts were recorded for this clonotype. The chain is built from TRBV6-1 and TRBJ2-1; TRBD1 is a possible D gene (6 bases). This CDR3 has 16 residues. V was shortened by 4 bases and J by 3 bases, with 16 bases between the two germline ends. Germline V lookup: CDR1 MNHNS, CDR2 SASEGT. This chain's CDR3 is CASSVQPGALYNEQFF. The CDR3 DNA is TGTGCCAGCAGTGTACAGCCAGGGGCCCTCTACAATGAGCAGTTCTTC.

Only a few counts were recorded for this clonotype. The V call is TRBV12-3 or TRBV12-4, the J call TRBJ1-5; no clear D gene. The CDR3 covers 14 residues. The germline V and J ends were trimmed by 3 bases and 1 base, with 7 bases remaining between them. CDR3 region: CASSFSRSNQPQHF. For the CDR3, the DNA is TGTGCCAGCAGTTTTTCTAGAAGCAATCAGCCCCAGCATTTT.

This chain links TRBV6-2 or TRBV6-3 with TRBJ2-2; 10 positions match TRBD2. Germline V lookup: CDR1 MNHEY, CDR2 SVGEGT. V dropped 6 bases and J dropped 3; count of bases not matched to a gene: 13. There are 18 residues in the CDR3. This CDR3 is CASSPERGGLPDTGELFF. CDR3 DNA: TGTGCCAGCAGCCCTGAGCGGGGGGGCCTTCCTGACACCGGGGAGCTGTTTTTT.

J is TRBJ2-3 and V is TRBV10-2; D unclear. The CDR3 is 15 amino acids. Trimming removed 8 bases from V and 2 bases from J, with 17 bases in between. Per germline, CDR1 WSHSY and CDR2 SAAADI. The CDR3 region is CASWSATGVTDTQYF. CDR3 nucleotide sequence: TGCGCCAGCTGGTCCGCGACTGGGGTCACAGATACGCAGTATTTT.

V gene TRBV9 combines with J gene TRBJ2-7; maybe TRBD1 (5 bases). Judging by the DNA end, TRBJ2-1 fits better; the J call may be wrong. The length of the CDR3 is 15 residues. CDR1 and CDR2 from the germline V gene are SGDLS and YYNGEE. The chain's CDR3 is CASSVGGSGANEQFF. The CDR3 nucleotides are TGTGCCAGCAGCGTAGGGGGAAGTGGGGCCAATGAGCAGTTCTTC.

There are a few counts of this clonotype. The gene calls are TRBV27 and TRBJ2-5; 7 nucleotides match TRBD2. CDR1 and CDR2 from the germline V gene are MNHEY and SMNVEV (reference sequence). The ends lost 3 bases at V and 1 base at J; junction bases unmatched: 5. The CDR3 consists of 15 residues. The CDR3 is CASSFSSGPQETQYF. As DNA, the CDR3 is TGTGCCAGCAGTTTTAGTAGCGGGCCCCAAGAGACCCAGTACTTC.

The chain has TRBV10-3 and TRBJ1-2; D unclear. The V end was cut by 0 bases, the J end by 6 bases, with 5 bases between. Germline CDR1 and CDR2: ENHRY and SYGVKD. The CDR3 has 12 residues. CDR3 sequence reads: CAISESQDGYTF. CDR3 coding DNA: TGTGCCATCAGTGAGTCGCAGGATGGCTACACCTTC.

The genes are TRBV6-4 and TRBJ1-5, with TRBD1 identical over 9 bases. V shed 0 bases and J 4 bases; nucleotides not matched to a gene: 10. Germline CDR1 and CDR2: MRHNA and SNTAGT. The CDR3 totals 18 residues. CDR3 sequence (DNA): TGTGCCAGCAGTGACTCGAGAACAGGGGGCTTTCTGAATCAGCCCCAGCATTTT. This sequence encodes CASSDSRTGGFLNQPQHF.

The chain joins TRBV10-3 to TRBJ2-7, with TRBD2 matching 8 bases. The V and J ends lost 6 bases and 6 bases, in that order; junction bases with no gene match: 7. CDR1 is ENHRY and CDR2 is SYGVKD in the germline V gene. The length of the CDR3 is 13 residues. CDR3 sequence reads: CAIRGTSLGEQYF. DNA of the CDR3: TGTGCCATCAGAGGGACTAGTCTCGGCGAGCAGTACTTC.

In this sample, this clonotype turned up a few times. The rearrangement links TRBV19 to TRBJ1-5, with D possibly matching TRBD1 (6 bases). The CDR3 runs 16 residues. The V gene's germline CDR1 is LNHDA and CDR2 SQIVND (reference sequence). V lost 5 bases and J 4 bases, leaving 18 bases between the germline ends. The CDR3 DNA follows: TGTGCCAGTAGTCCAACACCCAACAGGGTTAATCAGCCCCAGCATTTT. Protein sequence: CASSPTPNRVNQPQHF.

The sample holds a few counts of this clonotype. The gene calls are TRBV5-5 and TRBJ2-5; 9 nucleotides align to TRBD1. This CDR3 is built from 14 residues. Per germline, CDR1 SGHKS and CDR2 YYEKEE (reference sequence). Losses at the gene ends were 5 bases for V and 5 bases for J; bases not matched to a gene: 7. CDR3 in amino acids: CASRLGQGYETQYF. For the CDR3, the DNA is TGTGCCAGCAGGCTGGGACAGGGATATGAGACCCAGTACTTC. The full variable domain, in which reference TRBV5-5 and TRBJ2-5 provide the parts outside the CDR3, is DAGVTQSPTHLIKTRGQQVTLRCSPISGHKSVSWYQQVLGQGPQFIFQYYEKEERGRGNFPDRFSARQFPNYSSELNVNALLLGDSALYLCASRLGQGYETQYFGPGTRLLVL.

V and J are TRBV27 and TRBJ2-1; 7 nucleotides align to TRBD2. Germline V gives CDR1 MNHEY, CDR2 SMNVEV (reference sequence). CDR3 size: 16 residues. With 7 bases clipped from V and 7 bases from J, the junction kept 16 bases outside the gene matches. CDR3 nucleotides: TGTGCCAGCACCCCTGAGGCCGGGTTGGGAGGGAATGAGCAGTTCTTC. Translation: CASTPEAGLGGNEQFF.

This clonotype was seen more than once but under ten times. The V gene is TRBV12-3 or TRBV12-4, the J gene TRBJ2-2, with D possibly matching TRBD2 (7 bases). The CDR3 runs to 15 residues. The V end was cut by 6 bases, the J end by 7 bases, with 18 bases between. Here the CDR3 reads CASRTPGGSGGELFF. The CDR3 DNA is TGTGCCAGCAGGACCCCGGGGGGCAGTGGCGGGGAGCTGTTTTTT.

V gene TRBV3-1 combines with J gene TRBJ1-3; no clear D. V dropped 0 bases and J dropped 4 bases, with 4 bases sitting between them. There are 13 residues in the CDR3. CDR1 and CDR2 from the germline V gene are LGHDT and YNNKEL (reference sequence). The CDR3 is CASSQEAGNTIYF. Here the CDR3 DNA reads TGTGCCAGCAGCCAAGAGGCGGGAAACACCATATATTTT.

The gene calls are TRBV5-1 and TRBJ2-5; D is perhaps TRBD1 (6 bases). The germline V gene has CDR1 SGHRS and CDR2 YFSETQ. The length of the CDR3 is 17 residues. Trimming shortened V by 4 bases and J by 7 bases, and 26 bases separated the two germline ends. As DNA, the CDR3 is TGCGCCAGCAGCGTCGGACCATCCGGACAGAGTGTGAGGACCCAGTACTTC. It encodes CASSVGPSGQSVRTQYF.

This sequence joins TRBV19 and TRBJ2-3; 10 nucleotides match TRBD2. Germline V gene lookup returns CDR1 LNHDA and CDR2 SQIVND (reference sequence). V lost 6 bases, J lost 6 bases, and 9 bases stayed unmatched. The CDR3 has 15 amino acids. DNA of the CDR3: TGTGCCAGTAGCATCAAGCGGGGGGGCCCCGATACGCAGTATTTT. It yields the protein CASSIKRGGPDTQYF. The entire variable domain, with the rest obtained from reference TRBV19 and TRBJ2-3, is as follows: DGGITQSPKYLFRKEGQNVTLSCEQNLNHDAMYWYRQDPGQGLRLIYYSQIVNDFQKGDIAEGYSVSREKKESFPLTVTSAQKNPTAFYLCASSIKRGGPDTQYFGPGTRLTVL.

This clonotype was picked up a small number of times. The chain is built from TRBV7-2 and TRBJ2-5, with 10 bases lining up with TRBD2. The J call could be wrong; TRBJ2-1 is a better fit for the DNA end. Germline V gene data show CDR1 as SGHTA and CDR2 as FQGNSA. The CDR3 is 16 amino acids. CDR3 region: CASSLSGGATSNEQFF. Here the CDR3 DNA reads TGTGCCAGCAGCCTGAGCGGGGGGGCTACTTCTAATGAGCAGTTCTTC.

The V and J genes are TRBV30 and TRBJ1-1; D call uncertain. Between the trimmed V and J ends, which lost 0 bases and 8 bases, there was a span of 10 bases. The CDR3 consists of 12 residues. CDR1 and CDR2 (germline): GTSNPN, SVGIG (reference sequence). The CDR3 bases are TGTGCCTGGAGTGTTCGGAAGGACGAAGCTTTCTTT. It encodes CAWSVRKDEAFF.